This TCR beta chain originates from a study of OX40 agonist ivuxolimab in advanced cancers. General observations from the study: The study found among the lowest clonal expansion in partial responders at 0.1-3.0 mg/kg. The mean number of expanded clones was higher in CD8+ T cells than in CD4+. At doses 0.1 to 3.0 mg/kg, CD4+ and CD8+ clones expanded.

As concerns this clone: Its antigen is as yet unknown.

Clones were read by immunoSEQ multiplex PCR, and TCRdb kept only the in-frame ones, dropping some. The sample yields about 120,000 clones, about 94% seen once. CDR3 size: 15 residues. Unmatched junction bases numbered 6, after V lost 5 bases and J lost 7 bases. Germline V gene data show CDR1 as SEHNR and CDR2 as FQNEAQ (reference sequence). Sampling times: baseline, cycle 4 day 1, cycle 7 day 1. The specimen comprised CD4+ or CD8+ T cells sorted from blood, sampled in a trial of the OX40 agonist ivuxolimab. The chain links TRBV7-9 to TRBJ2-1, with TRBD1 matching over 12 bases. The receptor's source is an adult with an advanced solid tumor such as melanoma, head and neck, liver or kidney cancer. The CDR3 sequence: CASSLGTGGRNEQFF. The CDR3 nucleotides read TGTGCCAGCAGCCTCGGGACAGGGGGCCGTAATGAGCAGTTCTTC. Full variable domain (missing parts from reference TRBV7-9 and TRBJ2-1): DTGVSQNPRHKITKRGQNVTFRCDPISEHNRLYWYRQTLGQGPEFLTYFQNEAQLEKSRLLSDRFSAERPKGSFSTLEIQRTEQGDSAMYLCASSLGTGGRNEQFFGPGTRLTVL.